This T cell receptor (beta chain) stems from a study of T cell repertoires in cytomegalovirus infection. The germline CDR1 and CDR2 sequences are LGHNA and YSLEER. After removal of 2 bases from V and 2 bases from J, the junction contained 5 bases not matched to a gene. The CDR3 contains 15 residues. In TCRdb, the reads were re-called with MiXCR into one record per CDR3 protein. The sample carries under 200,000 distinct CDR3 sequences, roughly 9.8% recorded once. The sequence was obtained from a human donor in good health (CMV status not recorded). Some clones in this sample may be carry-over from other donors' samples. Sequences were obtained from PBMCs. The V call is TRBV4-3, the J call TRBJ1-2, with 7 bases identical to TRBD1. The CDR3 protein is CASSQPGGANYGYTF. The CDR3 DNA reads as TGCGCCAGCAGCCAACCAGGGGGGGCAAACTATGGCTACACCTTC.